Shown below are 17 T cell receptor beta chains from a single sample sequenced in a study of T cell repertoires in cytomegalovirus infection. TCRdb called the reads again in MiXCR, with one record for every CDR3 protein. The top ten hold roughly a sixth of the sample, which has 150,000 or so distinct CDR3 sequences, roughly 17% seen once. The specimen sequenced was CD8+ T cells from PBMCs. The source is a human donor in good health (CMV status not recorded). Some clones in this sample may be carry-over from other donors' samples.

The genes are TRBV7-2 and TRBJ2-3; 11 nucleotides line up with TRBD2. The CDR3 totals 17 residues. J lost 4 bases, V lost 1 base, and 7 bases had no gene match. Germline assignment: CDR1 SGHTA and CDR2 FQGNSA. The CDR3 DNA reads as TGTGCCAGCAGCTTAGGAGTAGCGGGGGGGCCGGCAGATACGCAGTATTTT. It specifies CASSLGVAGGPADTQYF.

This clonotype was detected ten times or more. Relative to the germline gene, one junction end is altered; a read error may explain this. The genes are TRBV6-1 and TRBJ1-4; TRBD1 agrees at 7 bases. This CDR3 is built from 14 residues. CDR1 is MNHNS and CDR2 is SASEGT in the germline V gene. CDR3 in DNA: TGTGCCAGTAGTGAGGCAGGGGGGCATGAAAAACTGTTTTTT. Its protein product is CASSEAGGHEKLFF.

In this sample, this clonotype turned up a few times. DNA of the CDR3: TGTGCCAGCAGCTTAGCGCTCGGGAGACCCAACGAGCAGTACTTC. This sequence encodes CASSLALGRPNEQYF. The chain combines TRBV7-2 with TRBJ2-7; D possibly corresponds to TRBD2 (6 bases). This CDR3 is built from 15 residues. Trimming cost V 0 bases and J 5 bases, with 14 bases left between them. CDR1 is SGHTA and CDR2 is FQGNSA in the germline V gene.

The chain recombines TRBV20-1 with TRBJ2-1; a possible D gene is TRBD1 (6 bases). Germline V gives CDR1 DFQATT, CDR2 SNEGSKA (reference sequence). V lost 2 bases to trimming and J lost 0 bases, with 17 bases between them. CDR3 size: 17 residues. The CDR3 spells CSARFAPQGSSYNEQFF. The CDR3 DNA sequence: TGCAGTGCTAGATTCGCCCCCCAGGGGAGCTCCTACAATGAGCAGTTCTTC.

The genes are TRBV6-2 or TRBV6-3 and TRBJ2-5; D not certain. This CDR3 has 16 residues. The germline V gene has CDR1 MNHEY and CDR2 SVGEGT. The V gene lost 2 bases and the J gene lost 5 bases, with 18 bases spanning the gap. CDR3 coding DNA: TGTGCCAGCAGTTACCTGGAAAGGTGGACCAGGGAGACCCAGTACTTC. Translation: CASSYLERWTRETQYF.

The rearrangement links TRBV12-3 or TRBV12-4 to TRBJ2-4, with D tentatively TRBD2 (6 bases). The ends were cut back, 5 bases at V and 0 bases at J, with 14 bases in the middle. The CDR3 runs 16 residues. The CDR3 spells CASSPLGTAAKNIQYF. The CDR3 nucleotides are TGTGCCAGCAGTCCGCTGGGGACTGCAGCCAAAAACATTCAGTACTTC.

This clonotype has a handful of counts. The chain is built from TRBV5-1 and TRBJ2-5; unclear D gene. This CDR3 is 13 amino acids long. Trimming pared 4 bases from V and 0 bases from J, leaving 7 bases between. CDR1 is SGHRS, CDR2 YFSETQ, per germline. DNA of the CDR3: TGCGCCAGCAGCGGCCAGGACCAAGAGACCCAGTACTTC. This encodes CASSGQDQETQYF.

The genes are TRBV6-2 or TRBV6-3 and TRBJ2-7; 7 bases fit TRBD1. The CDR3 sequence is 14 residues long. V shed 2 bases and J 5 bases; nucleotides not matched to a gene: 6. CDR1 and CDR2 from the germline V gene are MNHEY and SVGEGT. The CDR3 nucleotides are TGTGCCAGCAGTTACCGAGACAGGGTTCACGAGCAGTACTTC. It specifies CASSYRDRVHEQYF.

The gene calls are TRBV25-1 and TRBJ2-7, with D uncertain. Trimming removed 2 bases at V and 2 bases at J, with 10 bases between. CDR3 size: 14 residues. Germline CDR1 reads MGHDK; CDR2 reads SYGVNS. This CDR3 is CASSEGSRTYEQYF. In DNA, the CDR3 is TGTGCCAGCAGTGAAGGAAGCAGAACCTACGAGCAGTACTTC.

This clonotype has just a few counts. The chain uses TRBV6-2 or TRBV6-3 and TRBJ2-2; perhaps TRBD2 as D (7 bases). This CDR3 is built from 15 residues. V was clipped by 10 bases and J by 6 bases, with 21 bases between them. CDR1 is MNHEY and CDR2 is SVGEGT in the germline V gene. CDR3 residues: CATGRRGRSAGELFF. The CDR3 DNA sequence: TGTGCCACCGGACGGCGGGGGCGTTCCGCCGGGGAGCTGTTTTTT.

The V call is TRBV3-1, the J call TRBJ2-4; TRBD2 might be the D (6 bases). This CDR3 is 18 amino acids long. The germline V gene encodes CDR1 LGHDT and CDR2 YNNKEL (reference sequence). Trimming took off 0 bases at V and 3 bases at J, with 18 bases between the two ends. The CDR3 is CASSQDGVYREDKNIQYF. CDR3 bases: TGTGCCAGCAGCCAAGACGGCGTATATAGGGAGGACAAAAACATTCAGTACTTC.

This clonotype turned up a few times. The chain joins TRBV11-2 to TRBJ2-3; D gene unclear. Germline CDR1 SGHAT, CDR2 FQNNGV. V lost 1 base to trimming and J lost 6 bases, with 8 bases between them. This CDR3 has 13 residues. The CDR3 loop is CASSLGRADTQYF. The CDR3 DNA sequence: TGTGCCAGCAGCTTAGGAAGGGCGGATACGCAGTATTTT.

The chain employs TRBV11-2 and TRBJ2-4; the D is unclear. Between the trimmed V and J ends, which lost 2 bases and 7 bases, there was a span of 18 bases. Germline CDR1 and CDR2: SGHAT and FQNNGV. CDR3 length equals 16 residues. CDR3 protein: CASSLYPTGQANIQYF. The DNA of the CDR3 is TGTGCCAGCAGCTTATATCCCACGGGCCAGGCGAACATTCAGTACTTC.

The chain carries TRBV20-1 and TRBJ2-7; D ambiguous. Germline CDR1 DFQATT, CDR2 SNEGSKA (reference sequence). V was trimmed by 2 bases and J by 1 base, leaving 6 bases between them. This CDR3 comprises 12 residues. The CDR3 nucleotides read TGCAGTGCTAGACCCCAGTCCTACGAGCAGTACTTC. Its translation is CSARPQSYEQYF.

V and J are TRBV29-1 and TRBJ2-5, with 8 bases lining up with TRBD2. V was clipped by 2 bases and J by 3 bases; unmatched bases: 14. Germline values: CDR1 SQVTM, CDR2 ANQGSEA. The CDR3 spans 17 residues. CDR3 DNA sequence: TGCAGCGTTGAAAGCTCGGTAGGACTAGCCGGTGAAGAGACCCAGTACTTC. Residues: CSVESSVGLAGEETQYF.

The V and J genes are TRBV20-1 and TRBJ1-1, with no clear D. The CDR3 totals 13 residues. The germline V and J ends were trimmed by 3 bases and 1 base, with 9 bases remaining between them. CDR1 is DFQATT and CDR2 is SNEGSKA in the germline V gene (reference sequence). CDR3 amino acids: CSASMGGNTEAFF. In DNA form, the CDR3 reads TGCAGTGCTAGTATGGGTGGGAACACTGAAGCTTTCTTT.

The table lists this clonotype with many counts. CDR3 amino acids: CASSLWGALDEQYF. The CDR3, as DNA: TGTGCCAGCAGCTTATGGGGGGCTTTGGACGAGCAGTACTTC. The chain joins TRBV7-2 to TRBJ2-7; D tentatively reads TRBD1 or TRBD2 (6 bases each). Trimming took off 2 bases at V and 5 bases at J, with 13 bases between the two ends. This CDR3 contains 14 residues. Germline CDR1 is SGHTA and CDR2 is FQGNSA.